The entry that follows covers one T cell receptor (beta chain) sequence. Its antigen is currently unknown. The sample is drawn from a study of vaccination effects on CD4 cells after COVID-19. V lost 5 bases and J lost 0, with 16 bases in between. This CDR3 region has 16 residues. Per the germline V gene, CDR1 is SGHTA and CDR2 is FQGNSA. In the ViraFEST assay, antigen-specific CD4+ clonotypes were identified by expansion after peptide-pool stimulation. Cultured cells yielded isolated CD4+ T cells after 10 days. Prior SARS-CoV-2 infection was absent in the vaccine recipients, as shown by negative nucleocapsid antibodies. TCRdb's copy holds only in-frame clones and misses some; the assay was immunoSEQ multiplex PCR. The repertoire consists of roughly 67,000 clones, with 60% to 85% occurring once and the leading ten covering about 11%.

J is TRBJ1-1 and V is TRBV7-2; tentatively, D is TRBD1 (6 bases). The clonotype comes from a human donor who received a COVID-19 vaccine. The source material was CD4+ T cells from PBMCs cultured with SARS-CoV-2 spike peptides, sampled before COVID-19 vaccination. This CDR3 is CASSPRRGGLNTEAFF. CDR3 in DNA: TGTGCCAGCAGCCCCCGAAGGGGGGGCCTGAACACTGAAGCTTTCTTT.